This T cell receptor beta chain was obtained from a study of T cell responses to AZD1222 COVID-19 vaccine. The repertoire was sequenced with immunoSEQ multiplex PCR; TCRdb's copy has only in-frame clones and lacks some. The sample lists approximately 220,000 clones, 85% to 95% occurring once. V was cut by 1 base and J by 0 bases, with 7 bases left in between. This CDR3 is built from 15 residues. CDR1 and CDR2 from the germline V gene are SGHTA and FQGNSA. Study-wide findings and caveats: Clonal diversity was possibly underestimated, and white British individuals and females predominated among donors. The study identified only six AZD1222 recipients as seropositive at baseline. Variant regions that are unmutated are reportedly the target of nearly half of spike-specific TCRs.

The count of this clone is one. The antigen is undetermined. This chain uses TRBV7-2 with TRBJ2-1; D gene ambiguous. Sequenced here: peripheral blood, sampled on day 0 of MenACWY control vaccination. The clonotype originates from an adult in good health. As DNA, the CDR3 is TGTGCCAGCAGCTTAGGGGCTGCCTCCTACAATGAGCAGTTCTTC. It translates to CASSLGAASYNEQFF.